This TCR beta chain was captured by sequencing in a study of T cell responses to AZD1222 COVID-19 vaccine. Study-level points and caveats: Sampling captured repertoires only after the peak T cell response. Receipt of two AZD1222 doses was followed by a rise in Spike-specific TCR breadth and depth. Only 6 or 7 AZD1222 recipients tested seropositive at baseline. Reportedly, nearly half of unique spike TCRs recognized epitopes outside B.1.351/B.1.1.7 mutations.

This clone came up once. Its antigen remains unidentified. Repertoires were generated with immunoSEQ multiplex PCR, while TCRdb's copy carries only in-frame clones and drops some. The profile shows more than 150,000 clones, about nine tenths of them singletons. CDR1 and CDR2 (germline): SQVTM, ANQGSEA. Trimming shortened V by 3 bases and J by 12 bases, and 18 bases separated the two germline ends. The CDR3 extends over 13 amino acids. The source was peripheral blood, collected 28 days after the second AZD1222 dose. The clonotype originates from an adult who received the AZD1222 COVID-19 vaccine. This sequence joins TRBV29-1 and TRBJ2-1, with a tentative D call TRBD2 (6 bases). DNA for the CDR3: TGCAGCGTTGATGTGACTAGACTCGAGGTGCAGTTCTTC. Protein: CSVDVTRLEVQFF.